The clone carrying this T cell receptor beta chain was recorded only once. The target antigen is unknown. The entry originates in a study of T cell responses to AZD1222 COVID-19 vaccine. V gave up 1 base and J gave up 4 bases; unmatched junction bases: 4. Per germline, CDR1 KGHSH and CDR2 LQKENI. This CDR3 is built from 15 residues. Study-level results: Mostly white British, mostly female donors; authors suggested clonal diversity may be underestimated. Spike-specific TCR breadth and depth went up after people got two AZD1222 doses. No repertoire was sampled before or during the peak T cell response, only after it.

The repertoire was sequenced with immunoSEQ multiplex PCR; TCRdb's copy has only in-frame clones and lacks some. The repertoire holds around 140,000 clones, with approximately 89% as singletons. The sample consisted of peripheral blood, taken 28 days after the second AZD1222 dose. This clonotype originated in an adult who received the AZD1222 COVID-19 vaccine. The V gene is TRBV18, the J gene TRBJ1-3, with TRBD1 matching over 7 bases. The CDR3 here is CASSPLTGFGNTIYF. DNA for the CDR3: TGTGCCAGCTCACCACTGACAGGGTTCGGAAACACCATATATTTT.